This T cell receptor (beta chain) came from a study of blood T cell repertoires in COVID-19. Study as a whole: Sources were T cells, B-cell-depleted T cells, or PBMCs; the material itself was cDNA or gDNA.

Original handling: Amplification of reference gene primers was used by the study to estimate nucleated cell counts. The data were produced by immunoSEQ multiplex PCR, yet TCRdb's version contains in-frame clones alone and is incomplete. That table supplies the V and J calls and clone size; D and trimming were determined from the DNA. The data contain roughly 160,000 clones, approximately 81% of them seen just once; the ten biggest clones take up under 6%. V was pared by 3 bases and J by 8 bases, with 13 bases between. The CDR3 loop spans 13 amino acids. Per the germline V gene, CDR1 is SGHTA and CDR2 is FQGNSA.

This clonotype was obtained from a woman between 45 and 60 years old with COVID-19, enrolled during active disease. The rearrangement links TRBV7-2 to TRBJ1-2; D is possibly TRBD1 (5 bases). The sample taken for sequencing was peripheral blood. The CDR3 nucleotides read TGTGCCAGCAGCTTCAAAGGGGCGCAAGGCTACACCTTC. Translated, it gives CASSFKGAQGYTF.